One sample yielded the 8 T cell receptor beta chains listed below, sequenced in a study of cytomegalovirus exposure and HLA in healthy donors. The PCR made use of 60 Vbeta and 13 Jbeta primers. Measured with immunoSEQ multiplex PCR; TCRdb has only the in-frame clones, and not every one. Among some 100,000 clones listed, about 75% were seen once. Specimen: PBMCs. The receptor source for this set is a young woman in good health and CMV-seropositive.

The chain joins TRBV7-2 to TRBJ2-3; TRBD1 aligns across 8 bases. V shed 3 bases, J shed 1 base, and the junction held 6 bases outside the gene matches. The CDR3 has 16 amino acids. The germline V gene has CDR1 SGHTA and CDR2 FQGNSA. The DNA for the CDR3 is TGTGCCAGCAGCTTGTCGGGACAGGTCCGCACAGATACGCAGTATTTT. Its translation: CASSLSGQVRTDTQYF.

The chain links TRBV30 to TRBJ1-2; D not resolved. The CDR3 length is 14 residues. V was shortened by 2 bases and J by 7 bases, with 17 bases between the two germline ends. Germline CDR1 and CDR2: GTSNPN and SVGIG (reference sequence). The CDR3 sequence: CAWSIETSPGGYTF. As DNA, the CDR3 is TGTGCCTGGAGTATAGAGACCTCACCGGGTGGCTACACCTTC.

This clone was seen a few times. In nucleotides, the CDR3 is TGCAGCGTTGAAGATGTAGAGGAACTGAACTATGGCTACACCTTC. Its protein product is CSVEDVEELNYGYTF. The gene calls are TRBV29-1 and TRBJ1-2, with D unclear. V lost 0 bases and J lost 2, with 13 bases in between. The CDR3 contains 15 residues. Germline V gene sequence: CDR1 SQVTM, CDR2 ANQGSEA.

The chain joins TRBV27 to TRBJ2-3; 9 bases fit TRBD2. The junction had 3 bases not matched to a gene; V was cut back by 3 bases and J by 2 bases. Germline-derived CDR1 and CDR2 are MNHEY and SMNVEV (reference sequence). The CDR3 spans 15 residues. The CDR3 reads CASSLLAGATDTQYF. The CDR3 bases are TGTGCCAGCAGTTTGTTAGCGGGAGCCACAGATACGCAGTATTTT.

In this sample, this clone turned up once. This chain links TRBV29-1 with TRBJ1-1; D remains unclear. CDR1 is SQVTM and CDR2 is ANQGSEA in the germline V gene. CDR3 size: 13 residues. V was shortened by 5 bases and J by 4 bases, with 14 bases between the two germline ends. CDR3 bases: TGCAGCGTTAAGTCCAGGTTGGGCACTGAAGCTTTCTTT. Protein: CSVKSRLGTEAFF.

This clone was seen a handful of times. This chain links TRBV5-1 with TRBJ2-7; 11 bases agree with TRBD1. The CDR3 length is 14 residues. CDR1 SGHRS and CDR2 YFSETQ come from the germline V gene. Trimming cost V 6 bases and J 6 bases; bases outside gene matches: 8. CDR3 DNA: TGCGCCAGCACCTATTCCGGGACAGGGGGCGAGCAGTACTTC. This encodes CASTYSGTGGEQYF.

The chain recombines TRBV30 with TRBJ1-2; 8 nucleotides line up with TRBD1. CDR3 length equals 13 residues. The germline gives CDR1 GTSNPN, CDR2 SVGIG (reference sequence). Germline trimming cut 4 bases from V and 7 bases from J; bases unmatched to any gene: 8. The CDR3, as DNA: TGTGCCTGGACAGGGGGCTGGGGTGGTGGCTACACCTTC. This codes for CAWTGGWGGGYTF.

The table lists this clone with a few counts. The chain couples TRBV6-5 to TRBJ2-1, with TRBD1 identical over 7 bases. CDR3 length: 13 residues. J lost 8 bases, V lost 2 bases, and 3 bases had no gene match. Per the germline V gene, CDR1 is MNHEY and CDR2 is SVGAGI. CDR3 amino acids: CASSYDRAHEQFF. The CDR3 region has the DNA TGTGCCAGCAGTTACGACAGGGCACATGAGCAGTTCTTC.